This T cell receptor (beta chain) was sequenced during a study of identifying expanded T cells in peripheral blood. General study results and limits: Clone count variance between roughly 2-week samples rose with total template count. Over two and four weeks, about 17 and 20 clones changed, versus roughly 1.2 between replicates.

About this clone itself: Its antigen is unidentified.

The J segment lost 4 bases and the V segment lost 5 bases, leaving 9 bases of the junction unmatched. The CDR3 covers 15 residues. Germline-derived CDR1 and CDR2 are MGHDK and SYGVNS. Measured with immunoSEQ multiplex PCR; TCRdb has only the in-frame clones, and not every one. The repertoire includes about 94,000 clones, roughly 88% of them detected once, and approximately 6% sits in the top ten. Healthy donors had no documented immune events, such as infections, while sampled. This rearrangement joins TRBV25-1 to TRBJ2-7; TRBD1 matches 9 bases. The origin of this receptor is a person aged 18 to 75 in good health. Sequences were obtained from blood. CDR3 residues: CASSLTGGSRYEQYF. The CDR3 DNA reads TGTGCCAGCAGTCTTACAGGGGGCTCTAGGTACGAGCAGTACTTC.